This T cell receptor (beta chain) stems from a study of monozygotic twins with inflammatory bowel disease. CDR3 length: 15 amino acids. With eight separate reactions per sample, the authors made cDNA. cDNA encoding TCRalpha and TCRbeta underwent two nested PCRs of around 15 and 10 cycles, each of which was followed by bead purification. Reanalyzing the 5' RACE reads, TCRdb keeps one entry per CDR3 protein, without DNA. Listed are about 450,000 distinct CDR3 sequences; 2% to 2.5% falls within the top ten. Someone took a 2.5 ml blood sample from each of the donors. The receptor's source is a human donor with ulcerative colitis or Crohn's disease, or a healthy co-twin of an affected twin (not recorded which). This sequence joins TRBV12-3 or TRBV12-4 and TRBJ1-2; TCRdb outputs TRBD1, but without DNA this stays unchecked. Sequenced sample: blood. This CDR3 reads CASSLSTGTGDGYTF.